The subject of this entry is one T cell receptor (beta chain). The CDR3 runs to 16 residues. Germline lookup yields CDR1 MNHEY and CDR2 SVGEGT. The V and J ends lost 7 bases and 7 bases respectively, with 20 bases between them. The data derive from a study of T cells in Graves' hyperthyroidism and ophthalmopathy. Researchers took RNA transcripts and amplified the TCR beta CDR3 regions from them. The study used the HTBI primer set for a first-round RT-PCR of the TCR CDR3. Each CDR3 protein is one row after TCRdb ran MiXCR on the multiplex PCR reads. This table has some 760,000 distinct CDR3 sequences, approximately 14% appearing once.

This chain links TRBV6-2 or TRBV6-3 with TRBJ1-6; tentative D call: TRBD1 (6 bases). Sequencing was done on a sample of blood. The TCR originated in a woman aged 18-29 years with Graves' hyperthyroidism. The CDR3 DNA reads TGTGCCAGCACTCCTCAGGGGTCCCTCGGGAATTCACCCCTCCACTTT. Translated: CASTPQGSLGNSPLHF.